The 28 T cell receptor beta chains below all came from one sample that was sequenced in a study of shared clonotypes between healthy human individuals. Profiled with immunoSEQ multiplex PCR; TCRdb holds only in-frame clones, not every one. The sample lists over a million clones; 95% to 99% were seen once. Specimen: naive CD4+ T cells sorted from blood. Indicated subset: CD45RA+ positively selected. These receptors were collected from a man aged 30-40 years in good health.

The V gene is TRBV7-8, the J gene TRBJ2-1, with 13 bases aligning to TRBD2. V shed 5 bases and J 7 bases; nucleotides not matched to a gene: 11. The CDR3 consists of 17 residues. Germline loops: CDR1 SGHVS, CDR2 FQNEAQ. The CDR3 spells CASSPNRTSGSRNEQFF. DNA of the CDR3: TGTGCCAGCAGCCCCAACCGGACTAGCGGGAGCAGGAATGAGCAGTTCTTC.

This sequence joins TRBV21-1 and TRBJ1-4. TRBV21-1 is designated a pseudogene. CDR3 length equals 15 residues. In nucleotides, the CDR3 is TGTGCCAGCAGCAATGTCTCGGGGATTAATGAAAAACTGTTTTTT. It specifies CASSNVSGINEKLFF.

The chain carries TRBV7-2 and TRBJ1-2, with D perhaps matching TRBD1 (5 bases). Trimming removed 5 bases at V and 2 bases at J, with 12 bases between. Germline loops: CDR1 SGHTA, CDR2 FQGNSA. This CDR3 comprises 14 residues. The CDR3 reads CASSPGLRNYGYTF. DNA of the CDR3: TGTGCCAGCAGCCCGGGACTCAGAAACTATGGCTACACCTTC.

The rearrangement links TRBV28 to TRBJ2-5; 7 bases map to TRBD2. CDR1 and CDR2 from the germline V gene are MDHEN and SYDVKM. The CDR3 totals 13 residues. The J segment lost 4 bases and the V segment lost 7 bases, leaving 6 bases of the junction unmatched. The CDR3 loop is CASIGGSGETQYF. Here the CDR3 DNA reads TGTGCCAGCATTGGCGGGAGCGGAGAGACCCAGTACTTC.

The V and J genes are TRBV7-8 and TRBJ1-1; a weak D match, TRBD1 (5 bases). Trimming removed 2 bases from V and 0 bases from J, with 10 bases in between. CDR1 is SGHVS and CDR2 is FQNEAQ in the germline V gene. This CDR3 has 15 amino acids. This chain's CDR3 is CASSLYGAMNTEAFF. The CDR3 DNA reads TGTGCCAGCAGCTTATACGGGGCCATGAACACTGAAGCTTTCTTT.

This clone came up once. The chain carries TRBV4-3 and TRBJ2-1; 8 nucleotides line up with TRBD1. The junction had 6 bases not matched to a gene; V was cut back by 1 base and J by 7 bases. Germline V gives CDR1 LGHNA, CDR2 YSLEER. The CDR3 contains 15 residues. CDR3 sequence reads: CASSQGQGARNEQFF. In nucleotides, the CDR3 is TGCGCCAGCAGCCAAGGGCAGGGGGCGCGAAATGAGCAGTTCTTC.

This rearrangement joins TRBV5-4 to TRBJ1-2; no reliable D call. The CDR3 loop spans 13 amino acids. Deletions cut 7 bases from V and 8 bases from J, with 18 bases between. CDR1 is SGHNT, CDR2 YYREEE, per germline (reference sequence). The CDR3 bases are TGTGCCAGCCTCGAGAACTATCAACGAGGCTACACCTTC. This translates into CASLENYQRGYTF.

CDR3 in DNA: TGTGCCAGCAGCCCGGGCGGGGCCACAAACACCGGGGAGCTGTTTTTT. Amino acid sequence: CASSPGGATNTGELFF. The chain has TRBV5-4 and TRBJ2-2, with TRBD2 as a possible D gene (6 bases). Germline values: CDR1 SGHNT, CDR2 YYREEE (reference sequence). V was pared by 4 bases and J by 2 bases, with 15 bases between. The CDR3 length is 16 residues. Complete variable domain (other parts from reference TRBV5-4 and TRBJ2-2): ETGVTQSPTHLIKTRGQQVTLRCSSQSGHNTVSWYQQALGQGPQFIFQYYREEENGRGNFPPRFSGLQFPNYSSELNVNALELDDSALYLCASSPGGATNTGELFFGEGSRLTVL.

The V gene is TRBV5-4, the J gene TRBJ2-3; D not resolved. Trimming stripped 0 bases from V and 1 base from J, with 15 bases between. CDR1 is SGHNT, CDR2 YYREEE, per germline (reference sequence). CDR3 length: 17 amino acids. Here the CDR3 DNA reads TGTGCCAGCAGCTTGGCAATAGACCCTATGCGCACAGATACGCAGTATTTT. It codes for CASSLAIDPMRTDTQYF.

The V and J genes are TRBV5-5 and TRBJ1-1, with TRBD1 matching 7 bases. CDR3 length: 15 residues. The J segment lost 1 base and the V segment lost 0 bases, leaving 3 bases of the junction unmatched. Germline V gene lookup returns CDR1 SGHKS and CDR2 YYEKEE (reference sequence). The CDR3 region has the DNA TGTGCCAGCAGCTTGGCGACAGGGTGGAACACTGAAGCTTTCTTT. This translates into CASSLATGWNTEAFF.

The chain couples TRBV19 to TRBJ2-2, with 8 bases aligning to TRBD2. This CDR3 region has 14 residues. Germline V gene data show CDR1 as LNHDA and CDR2 as SQIVND (reference sequence). The junction had 6 bases not matched to a gene; V was cut back by 6 bases and J by 6 bases. CDR3 sequence: CASSYGLAAGELFF. The CDR3 DNA reads as TGTGCCAGTAGCTATGGACTAGCTGCCGGGGAGCTGTTTTTT.

This clone was recorded once. The chain recombines TRBV7-2 with TRBJ1-2, with no clear D. This CDR3 region has 11 residues. Per the germline V gene, CDR1 is SGHTA and CDR2 is FQGNSA. Trimming removed 5 bases at V and 3 bases at J, with 4 bases between. For the CDR3, the DNA is TGTGCCAGCAGCCGCGACTATGGCTACACCTTC. Its translation is CASSRDYGYTF.

The V and J genes are TRBV6-5 and TRBJ2-2; 10 nucleotides align to TRBD2. V trimming: 4 bases; J trimming: 3 bases; junction bases outside the gene matches: 5. There are 16 residues in the CDR3. In germline, CDR1 is MNHEY, CDR2 SVGAGI. The CDR3 reads CASSFLLAGDTGELFF. DNA of the CDR3: TGTGCCAGCAGTTTCCTCCTAGCGGGAGACACCGGGGAGCTGTTTTTT.

This clone has only one observation. V is TRBV25-1 and J is TRBJ1-2; D is uncertain. The length of the CDR3 is 13 residues. The V gene's germline CDR1 is MGHDK and CDR2 SYGVNS. V lost 4 bases to trimming and J lost 7 bases, with 13 bases between them. The CDR3 nucleotides read TGTGCCAGCAGTGCCCCCACCCCATCTGGCTACACCTTC. Encoded protein: CASSAPTPSGYTF.

The CDR3 coding sequence is TGTGCCAGCAGCCACGGGGACCAGGTCTACGAGCAGTACTTC. It yields the protein CASSHGDQVYEQYF. The V and J genes are TRBV5-5 and TRBJ2-7, with D possibly being TRBD1 or TRBD2 (5 bases each). The CDR3 is made up of 14 amino acids. V was cut by 4 bases and J by 3 bases, with 14 bases left in between. Germline lookup yields CDR1 SGHKS and CDR2 YYEKEE (reference sequence).

The chain has TRBV7-6 and TRBJ2-5; D may be TRBD1 or TRBD2 (5 bases each). This CDR3 contains 16 residues. Looked up from germline, CDR1 is SGHVS and CDR2 is FNYEAQ. Trimming shortened V by 1 base and J by 5 bases, and 17 bases separated the two germline ends. CDR3 in amino acids: CASSLEPGTSDETQYF. CDR3 in DNA: TGTGCCAGCAGCTTAGAGCCCGGGACCTCCGACGAGACCCAGTACTTC.

This chain joins TRBV18 and TRBJ2-5; D possibly corresponds to TRBD2 (6 bases). CDR3 length: 16 amino acids. The germline V gene encodes CDR1 KGHSH and CDR2 LQKENI. Trimming stripped 0 bases from V and 2 bases from J, with 13 bases between. DNA for the CDR3: TGTGCCAGCTCACCACCGGTCGGGGCGGGACAAGAGACCCAGTACTTC. Its protein is CASSPPVGAGQETQYF.

Comments on this clone: The same CDR3 arises from other DNA sequences in this sample as well. The V call is TRBV27, the J call TRBJ2-3; 11 bases line up with TRBD2. V lost 5 bases and J lost 0; bases outside the gene matches: 4. CDR1 is MNHEY and CDR2 is SMNVEV in the germline V gene (reference sequence). The CDR3 extends over 16 amino acids. The CDR3 region has the DNA TGTGCCAGCAGTCCCTTAGCGGGGGGGAGCACAGATACGCAGTATTTT. Translating it yields CASSPLAGGSTDTQYF.

The rearrangement joins TRBV5-1 to TRBJ2-3; D is unresolved. CDR1 SGHRS and CDR2 YFSETQ come from the germline V gene. The germline V and J ends were trimmed by 0 bases and 4 bases, with 18 bases remaining between them. This CDR3 spans 17 amino acids. This CDR3 is CASSLARSGAKADTQYF. CDR3 sequence (DNA): TGCGCCAGCAGCTTGGCTCGGTCGGGCGCAAAGGCAGATACGCAGTATTTT.

V and J are TRBV5-1 and TRBJ2-1; 7 bases line up with TRBD2. This CDR3 has 18 amino acids. The germline CDR1 and CDR2 sequences are SGHRS and YFSETQ. The V gene end was trimmed by 4 bases and the J gene end by 0 bases; junction bases not matched to a gene: 13. The chain's CDR3 is CASSRVRSGGSSYNEQFF. CDR3 in DNA: TGCGCCAGCAGCCGGGTGAGGTCGGGCGGGAGCTCCTACAATGAGCAGTTCTTC.

The genes are TRBV10-2 and TRBJ1-5; D not resolved. V lost 5 bases, J lost 5 bases, and 16 bases lay in between. The length of the CDR3 is 15 residues. Germline V gene sequence: CDR1 WSHSY, CDR2 SAAADI. DNA for the CDR3: TGCGCCAGCAGTCCATCGGGGTTTGGCGATCAGCCCCAGCATTTT. It translates to CASSPSGFGDQPQHF.

A word on this clone: Other DNA variants within this sample encode the same CDR3. The genes are TRBV29-1 and TRBJ2-3; no clear D gene. The CDR3 consists of 13 residues. Germline loops: CDR1 SQVTM, CDR2 ANQGSEA. The V gene lost 4 bases and the J gene lost 3 bases, with 11 bases spanning the gap. This CDR3 is CSVGLVLTDTQYF. The CDR3 DNA sequence: TGCAGCGTTGGGTTGGTACTTACAGATACGCAGTATTTT.

In DNA form, the CDR3 reads TGTGCCAGCAGCTTAGGGCCGACCGGGGAGCTGTTTTTT. Encoded protein: CASSLGPTGELFF. The chain combines TRBV11-3 with TRBJ2-2; no reliable D call. Germline CDR1 and CDR2: SGHNT and YENEEA. With 1 base removed from V and 5 bases from J, the gap between germline ends came to 5 bases. This CDR3 has 13 residues.

The chain combines TRBV6-1 with TRBJ1-1; tentative D call: TRBD1 (6 bases). V lost 2 bases to trimming and J lost 5 bases, with 12 bases between them. The CDR3 is 14 amino acids. Germline assignment: CDR1 MNHNS and CDR2 SASEGT. The CDR3 protein is CASSERGSGTEAFF. In DNA form, the CDR3 reads TGTGCCAGCAGTGAAAGGGGGAGTGGGACTGAAGCTTTCTTT.

V is TRBV10-3 and J is TRBJ2-7; TRBD2 matches at 10 bases. This CDR3 comprises 15 residues. From germline, CDR1 is ENHRY and CDR2 SYGVKD. V was pared by 0 bases and J by 7 bases, with 6 bases of the junction left unmatched. The CDR3 loop reads CAISESIAGGYEQYF. CDR3 DNA sequence: TGTGCCATCAGTGAGTCGATAGCGGGGGGTTATGAGCAGTACTTC.

This CDR3 reads CASGKGRHEQYF. CDR3 DNA: TGTGCTAGTGGCAAGGGGAGGCACGAGCAGTACTTC. V is TRBV12-5 and J is TRBJ2-7; a weak D match, TRBD2 (6 bases). This CDR3 comprises 12 residues. Germline CDR1 and CDR2: LGHNT and FRNRAP. The V end lost 6 bases, the J end lost 5 bases, and 11 bases lay between the germline ends. Drawing the rest from reference TRBV12-5 and TRBJ2-7, the complete variable domain is DARVTQTPRHKVTEMGQEVTMRCQPILGHNTVFWYRQTMMQGLELLAYFRNRAPLDDSGMPKDRFSAEMPDATLATLKIQPSEPRDSAVYFCASGKGRHEQYFGPGTRLTVT.

The rearrangement uses TRBV20-1 and TRBJ2-1, with unresolved D. Germline CDR1 DFQATT, CDR2 SNEGSKA (reference sequence). The CDR3 spans 11 residues. The V end lost 5 bases, the J end lost 6 bases, and 8 bases lay between the germline ends. The CDR3 here is CSAFLGNEQFF. As DNA, the CDR3 is TGCAGTGCTTTTCTCGGCAATGAGCAGTTCTTC.

J is TRBJ2-1 and V is TRBV5-5; D may match TRBD1 or TRBD2 (5 bases each). CDR1 SGHKS and CDR2 YYEKEE come from the germline V gene (reference sequence). Deletions cut 6 bases from V and 0 bases from J, with 13 bases between. The CDR3 has 15 residues. The CDR3 sequence: CASTLSGGSYNEQFF. CDR3 bases: TGTGCCAGCACCCTAAGTGGGGGCTCCTACAATGAGCAGTTCTTC. The full variable domain, with the rest looked up from reference TRBV5-5 and TRBJ2-1, is DAGVTQSPTHLIKTRGQQVTLRCSPISGHKSVSWYQQVLGQGPQFIFQYYEKEERGRGNFPDRFSARQFPNYSSELNVNALLLGDSALYLCASTLSGGSYNEQFFGPGTRLTVL.